This T cell receptor beta chain was sequenced in a study of blood T cell repertoires in COVID-19. Overall study: From the United States, Italy and Spain came samples of acute and convalescent COVID-19.

Original processing methods: Reference gene primers were amplified, and this amplification served to estimate nucleated cell counts. Repertoires were generated with immunoSEQ multiplex PCR, while TCRdb's copy carries only in-frame clones and drops some. The V and J calls and clone size are taken from that table; D and trimming were inferred from the DNA. The table has about 97,000 clones, 85% to 95% seen once. V shed 4 bases and J shed 3 bases, with 14 bases lying between them. CDR3 length equals 14 residues. The germline gives CDR1 SGHRS, CDR2 YFSETQ. The sample consisted of peripheral blood. This TCR came from a man in his fifties or sixties with active COVID-19. The chain has TRBV5-1 and TRBJ2-7; the D gene is possibly TRBD2 (5 bases). The CDR3, as DNA: TGCGCCAGCAGCCCTAGCCCCGCGGGCTACGAGCAGTACTTC. This gives the protein CASSPSPAGYEQYF.